These T cell receptor beta chains were read from a single sample in a study of PD-1 blockade in mismatch repair-deficient tumors. Measured with immunoSEQ multiplex PCR; TCRdb has only the in-frame clones, and not every one. Altogether about 68,000 clones are present, almost 80% being singletons, with the ten largest covering 4.5% to 6.5%. The sample in question was peripheral blood, obtained 2 weeks after starting pembrolizumab. These receptors were taken from an adult with mismatch repair-deficient cancer. Each CDR3 is given with its conserved first and last residue. Fields, in order: clone size, J gene, D gene, V gene, CDR3 protein, CDR3 DNA. D genes are given only for firm matches. The size field is filled for only some rows; it gives once, few, many or a size class.

clone_size: NA
j_call: TRBJ2-3
d_call: NA
v_call: TRBV19
cdr3_aa: CASSQLGQPLSTDTQYF
cdr3_nt: TGTGCCAGCTCTCAACTCGGGCAGCCATTGAGCACAGATACGCAGTATTTT

clone_size: NA
j_call: TRBJ1-3
d_call: NA
v_call: TRBV4-1
cdr3_aa: CASSQDNAAGNTIYF
cdr3_nt: TGCGCCAGCAGCCAAGATAACGCCGCTGGAAACACCATATATTTT

clone_size: NA
j_call: TRBJ1-2
d_call: NA
v_call: TRBV6-6
cdr3_aa: CASSPQGVDNYGYTF
cdr3_nt: TGTGCCAGCAGTCCACAGGGAGTAGATAACTATGGCTACACCTTC

clone_size: NA
j_call: TRBJ2-1
d_call: NA
v_call: TRBV5-1
cdr3_aa: CASSLGGYNEQFF
cdr3_nt: TGCGCCAGCAGCTTGGGGGGGTACAATGAGCAGTTCTTC

clone_size: NA
j_call: TRBJ1-1
d_call: NA
v_call: TRBV7-2
cdr3_aa: CASSLSGRTNTEAFF
cdr3_nt: TGTGCCAGCAGCTTATCGGGCAGAACGAACACTGAAGCTTTCTTT

clone_size: NA
j_call: TRBJ2-7
d_call: NA
v_call: TRBV14
cdr3_aa: CASSPRQREQYF
cdr3_nt: TGTGCCAGCAGCCCGCGGCAGCGAGAGCAGTACTTC

clone_size: NA
j_call: TRBJ2-3
d_call: TRBD1
v_call: TRBV7-7
cdr3_aa: CASSLRQGSTDTQYF
cdr3_nt: TGTGCTAGCAGCTTACGACAGGGGAGCACAGATACGCAGTATTTT

clone_size: NA
j_call: TRBJ2-7
d_call: TRBD1
v_call: TRBV19
cdr3_aa: CASSEGRGTYEQYF
cdr3_nt: TGTGCCAGTAGTGAAGGCAGGGGGACCTACGAGCAGTACTTC

clone_size: NA
j_call: TRBJ1-3
d_call: NA
v_call: TRBV6-6
cdr3_aa: CASTDSAGNTIYF
cdr3_nt: TGTGCCAGCACCGACTCGGCCGGAAACACCATATATTTT

clone_size: NA
j_call: TRBJ2-6
d_call: NA
v_call: TRBV9
cdr3_aa: CASSVVWAADWSGANVLTF
cdr3_nt: TGTGCCAGCAGCGTAGTCTGGGCAGCGGACTGGTCTGGGGCCAACGTCCTGACTTTC

clone_size: NA
j_call: TRBJ2-5
d_call: TRBD2
v_call: TRBV19
cdr3_aa: CATGTSGNRETQYF
cdr3_nt: TGTGCCACTGGGACTAGCGGGAACCGGGAGACCCAGTACTTC

clone_size: NA
j_call: TRBJ2-5
d_call: NA
v_call: TRBV29-1
cdr3_aa: CSVDDETYQETQYF
cdr3_nt: TGCAGCGTTGACGACGAGACGTACCAAGAGACCCAGTACTTC

clone_size: NA
j_call: TRBJ1-5
d_call: NA
v_call: TRBV19
cdr3_aa: CASRPYGGNQPQHF
cdr3_nt: TGTGCCAGTCGCCCTTACGGGGGAAATCAGCCCCAGCATTTT

clone_size: NA
j_call: TRBJ1-1
d_call: NA
v_call: TRBV6-5
cdr3_aa: CASSYSAGENTEAFF
cdr3_nt: TGTGCCAGCAGTTACTCGGCAGGGGAGAACACTGAAGCTTTCTTT

clone_size: once
j_call: TRBJ1-2
d_call: NA
v_call: TRBV27
cdr3_aa: CASSSPRGGTYGYTF
cdr3_nt: TGTGCCAGCAGTTCCCCCCGAGGAGGTACCTATGGCTACACCTTC

clone_size: NA
j_call: TRBJ2-2
d_call: TRBD1
v_call: TRBV6-1
cdr3_aa: CASRPTGAGELFF
cdr3_nt: TGTGCCAGCAGGCCGACAGGGGCCGGGGAGCTGTTTTTT

clone_size: NA
j_call: TRBJ2-5
d_call: TRBD2
v_call: TRBV7-3
cdr3_aa: CASSLGLAEETQYF
cdr3_nt: TGTGCCAGCAGCTTAGGACTAGCAGAAGAGACCCAGTACTTC

clone_size: NA
j_call: TRBJ2-3
d_call: TRBD2
v_call: TRBV7-9
cdr3_aa: CASSWLAVTSTDTQYF
cdr3_nt: TGTGCCAGCAGCTGGCTAGCGGTGACTAGCACAGATACGCAGTATTTT

clone_size: NA
j_call: TRBJ2-1
d_call: NA
v_call: TRBV30
cdr3_aa: CAWSVVRPGEQFF
cdr3_nt: TGTGCCTGGAGTGTGGTACGCCCTGGTGAGCAGTTCTTC

clone_size: NA
j_call: TRBJ1-5
d_call: NA
v_call: TRBV6-5
cdr3_aa: CASRPGTLNQPQHF
cdr3_nt: TGTGCCAGCAGACCCGGGACACTAAATCAGCCCCAGCATTTT

clone_size: NA
j_call: TRBJ1-1
d_call: NA
v_call: TRBV7-9
cdr3_aa: CASSLMGIRTEAFF
cdr3_nt: TGTGCCAGCAGCTTAATGGGGATAAGAACTGAAGCTTTCTTT

clone_size: NA
j_call: TRBJ2-2
d_call: NA
v_call: TRBV19
cdr3_aa: CASTPVVDFSTGELFF
cdr3_nt: TGTGCCAGTACCCCAGTGGTAGATTTCAGCACCGGGGAGCTGTTTTTT

clone_size: NA
j_call: TRBJ1-5
d_call: NA
v_call: TRBV10-2
cdr3_aa: CASRHRQNNQPQHF
cdr3_nt: TGCGCCAGCAGACACCGACAGAACAATCAGCCCCAGCATTTT

clone_size: few
j_call: TRBJ1-2
d_call: NA
v_call: TRBV5-5
cdr3_aa: CASSFSGSYGYTF
cdr3_nt: TGTGCCAGCAGCTTTTCGGGGAGCTATGGCTACACCTTC

clone_size: NA
j_call: TRBJ2-7
d_call: NA
v_call: TRBV25-1
cdr3_aa: CASSLNRAPYEQYF
cdr3_nt: TGTGCCAGCAGTCTTAACCGGGCCCCGTACGAGCAGTACTTC

clone_size: NA
j_call: TRBJ1-4
d_call: NA
v_call: TRBV6-5
cdr3_aa: CASSFPGGKLFF
cdr3_nt: TGTGCCAGCAGTTTCCCGGGAGGGAAACTGTTTTTT

clone_size: NA
j_call: TRBJ1-2
d_call: NA
v_call: TRBV30
cdr3_aa: CACAGENYGYTF
cdr3_nt: TGTGCCTGTGCGGGGGAGAACTATGGCTACACCTTC

clone_size: NA
j_call: TRBJ2-2
d_call: NA
v_call: TRBV5-4
cdr3_aa: CASSSYNTGELFF
cdr3_nt: TGTGCCAGCAGCTCATATAACACCGGGGAGCTGTTTTTT

clone_size: NA
j_call: TRBJ2-7
d_call: TRBD2
v_call: TRBV28
cdr3_aa: CASHGTSGSLEQYF
cdr3_nt: TGTGCCAGCCACGGGACTAGCGGGAGTCTCGAGCAGTACTTC

clone_size: few
j_call: TRBJ2-7
d_call: NA
v_call: TRBV30
cdr3_aa: CAWRRHYEQYF
cdr3_nt: TGTGCCTGGAGGAGGCACTACGAGCAGTACTTC

clone_size: NA
j_call: TRBJ2-1
d_call: TRBD1
v_call: TRBV9
cdr3_aa: CASSRQGALGDEQFF
cdr3_nt: TGTGCCAGCAGTCGACAGGGGGCTTTAGGCGATGAGCAGTTCTTC

clone_size: NA
j_call: TRBJ2-7
d_call: TRBD2
v_call: TRBV19
cdr3_aa: CASSKRGGLATAYEQYF
cdr3_nt: TGTGCCAGTAGTAAACGTGGGGGACTAGCTACCGCCTACGAGCAGTACTTC

clone_size: NA
j_call: TRBJ2-7
d_call: NA
v_call: TRBV2
cdr3_aa: CASRAERTSGEQYF
cdr3_nt: TGTGCCAGCCGTGCTGAACGGACCTCGGGAGAGCAGTACTTC

clone_size: NA
j_call: TRBJ2-1
d_call: TRBD2
v_call: TRBV9
cdr3_aa: CASSVGIAGGIYNEQFF
cdr3_nt: TGTGCCAGCAGCGTAGGCATTGCGGGAGGAATCTACAATGAGCAGTTCTTC

clone_size: NA
j_call: TRBJ2-1
d_call: TRBD2
v_call: TRBV12-5
cdr3_aa: CASGLSPSGRPYNEQFF
cdr3_nt: TGTGCTAGTGGTTTGTCTCCTAGCGGGAGACCCTACAATGAGCAGTTCTTC

clone_size: NA
j_call: TRBJ2-2
d_call: TRBD1
v_call: TRBV2
cdr3_aa: CASRPQGSTGELFF
cdr3_nt: TGTGCCAGCAGGCCACAGGGGAGCACCGGGGAGCTGTTTTTT

clone_size: NA
j_call: TRBJ2-5
d_call: NA
v_call: TRBV4-2
cdr3_aa: CASSRQLAAQETQYF
cdr3_nt: TGTGCCAGCAGCCGACAACTAGCAGCCCAAGAGACCCAGTACTTC

clone_size: few
j_call: TRBJ1-2
d_call: NA
v_call: TRBV6-5
cdr3_aa: CASTQGGGYTF
cdr3_nt: TGTGCCAGCACCCAAGGAGGCGGCTACACCTTC

clone_size: NA
j_call: TRBJ2-1
d_call: TRBD2
v_call: TRBV7-8
cdr3_aa: CASSLGGGSPFF
cdr3_nt: TGTGCCAGCAGCTTAGGGGGGGGGAGTCCGTTCTTC